This TCR beta chain was observed in a study of spatial heterogeneity in lung cancer. Overall study: Compared with alpha-chain sequences, beta-chain sequences were consistently detected in greater numbers.

This CDR3 has 13 amino acids. Germline lookup yields CDR1 SGHRS and CDR2 YFSETQ. J gave up 5 bases and V 3 bases, and 5 bases lay outside the gene matches. The time point here: sample taken at primary tumor resection. Whole RNA was taken from tumor, nontumor lung or frozen PBMC; it was then sequenced unsorted. The donors were 70 or so patients with non-small cell lung cancer that was early-stage and untreated. This clonotype has more than one count but fewer than ten. Individually, TCR cDNA molecules were each labelled with a unique molecular identifier. TCRdb redid the calling of the 5' RACE reads with MiXCR, one entry per CDR3 protein. The repertoire has 89,000 or so distinct CDR3 sequences, around 21% of them found once; the top ten carry 5.5% to 7%.

Sequences were derived from PBMCs, sampled at surgery. The chain uses TRBV5-1 and TRBJ2-7; TRBD1 matches at 7 bases. The sequence was collected from a male donor with early-stage non-small cell lung cancer. The DNA for the CDR3 is TGCGCCAGCAGCTCTGACAGGGTCCACGAGCAGTACTTC. Protein product: CASSSDRVHEQYF.